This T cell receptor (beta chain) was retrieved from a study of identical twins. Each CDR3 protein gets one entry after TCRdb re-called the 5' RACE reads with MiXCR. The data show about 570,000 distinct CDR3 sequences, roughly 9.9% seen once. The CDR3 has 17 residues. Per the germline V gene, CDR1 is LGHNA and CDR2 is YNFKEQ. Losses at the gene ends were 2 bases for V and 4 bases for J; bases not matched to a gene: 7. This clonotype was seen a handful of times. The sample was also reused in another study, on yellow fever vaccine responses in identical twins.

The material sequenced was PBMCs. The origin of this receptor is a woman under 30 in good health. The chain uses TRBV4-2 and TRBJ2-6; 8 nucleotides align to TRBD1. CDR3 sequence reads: CASSQQTGDFGANVLTF. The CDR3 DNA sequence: TGTGCCAGCAGCCAACAGACAGGGGATTTCGGGGCCAACGTCCTGACTTTC.